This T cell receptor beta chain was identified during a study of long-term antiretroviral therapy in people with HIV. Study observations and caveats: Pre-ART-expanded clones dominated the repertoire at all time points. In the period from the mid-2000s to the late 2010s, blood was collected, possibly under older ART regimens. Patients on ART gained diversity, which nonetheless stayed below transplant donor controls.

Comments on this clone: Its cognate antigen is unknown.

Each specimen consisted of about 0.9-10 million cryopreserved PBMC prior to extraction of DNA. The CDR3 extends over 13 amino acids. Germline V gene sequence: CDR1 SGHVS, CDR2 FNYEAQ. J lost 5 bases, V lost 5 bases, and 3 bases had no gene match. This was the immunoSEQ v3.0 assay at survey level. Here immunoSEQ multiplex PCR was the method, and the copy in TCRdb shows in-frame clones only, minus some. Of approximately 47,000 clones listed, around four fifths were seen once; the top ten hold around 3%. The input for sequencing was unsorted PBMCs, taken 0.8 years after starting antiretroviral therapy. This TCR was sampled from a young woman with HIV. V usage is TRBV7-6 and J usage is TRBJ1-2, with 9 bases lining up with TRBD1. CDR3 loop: CASSPGQGYGYTF. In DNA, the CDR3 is TGTGCCAGCAGCCCAGGACAGGGGTATGGCTACACCTTC.